The subject of this entry is one TCR beta chain. This entry belongs to a study of PD-1 blockade in mismatch repair-deficient tumors. Sequenced by immunoSEQ multiplex PCR; TCRdb stores in-frame clones only, minus some. The repertoire consists of 130,000 or so clones, with 70% to 90% occurring once and the leading ten covering approximately 12%. CDR1 SGDLS and CDR2 YYNGEE come from the germline V gene. V gave up 0 bases and J gave up 1 base, with 10 bases separating them. The CDR3 runs to 15 residues. This sample comprised peripheral blood, obtained 44 weeks after starting pembrolizumab. The sequence was collected from an adult with mismatch repair-deficient cancer. The chain couples TRBV9 to TRBJ1-1; the D gene is possibly TRBD1 (6 bases). CDR3 DNA sequence: TGTGCCAGCAGCGTAGGTGGGACACCGAACACTGAAGCTTTCTTT. Translation gives CASSVGGTPNTEAFF.